The next 9 T cell receptor beta chains were all read from a single sample in a study of beta chain features in type 1 diabetes. The whole isolated RNA underwent reverse transcription, so sequencing captured expressed TCRB transcripts. The repertoire was sequenced with immunoSEQ multiplex PCR; TCRdb's copy has only in-frame clones and lacks some. Of over 150,000 clones detected, 9% to 12% appear once; the ten largest clones hold under 0.55%. What these receptors recognize is not known. Whole-study findings and limits: Type 1 diabetes patients showed a moderate but significant shortening of TCRB CDR3s in all four CD4+ subsets.

The sample consisted of central memory CD4+ T cells from blood. Receptor source: a man under 40 with type 1 diabetes.

The rearrangement joins TRBV9 to TRBJ2-2; TRBD2 matches at 7 bases. The germline V gene has CDR1 SGDLS and CDR2 YYNGEE. This CDR3 contains 16 residues. V dropped 3 bases and J dropped 3; count of bases not matched to a gene: 8. Here the CDR3 DNA reads TGTGCCAGCAGCGCGAGTAGCGGGTCGTACACCGGGGAGCTGTTTTTT. Residues: CASSASSGSYTGELFF. Together with reference TRBV9 and TRBJ2-2, the CDR3 gives the full variable domain: DSGVTQTPKHLITATGQRVTLRCSPRSGDLSVYWYQQSLDQGLQFLIQYYNGEERAKGNILERFSAQQFPDLHSELNLSSLELGDSALYFCASSASSGSYTGELFFGEGSRLTVL.

The V call is TRBV28, the J call TRBJ2-6, with TRBD1 matching 11 bases. The CDR3 is 21 residues long. The V and J ends lost 4 bases and 0 bases, in that order; junction bases with no gene match: 14. Germline CDR1 MDHEN, CDR2 SYDVKM. CDR3 amino acids: CASSSLGQGAFSSSGANVLTF. The CDR3 region has the DNA TGTGCCAGCAGTTCCCTCGGACAGGGGGCTTTTTCAAGCTCTGGGGCCAACGTCCTGACTTTC.

The rearrangement links TRBV18 to TRBJ1-2; D possibly corresponds to TRBD1 (5 bases). Looked up from germline, CDR1 is KGHSH and CDR2 is LQKENI. V lost 1 base and J lost 4, with 13 bases in between. The CDR3 runs 15 residues. The chain's CDR3 is CASSPLSTEVYGYTF. In DNA form, the CDR3 reads TGTGCCAGCTCACCACTCTCGACAGAGGTCTATGGCTACACCTTC.

A few counts support this clone. The gene calls are TRBV29-1 and TRBJ2-7; 9 nucleotides line up with TRBD2. Germline assignment: CDR1 SQVTM and CDR2 ANQGSEA. V was pared by 5 bases and J by 1 base, with 6 bases of the junction left unmatched. The CDR3 is 14 residues long. CDR3 in DNA: TGCAGCGTTACCGGGGCGGGAGGGTCCTACGAGCAGTACTTC. This sequence encodes CSVTGAGGSYEQYF.

As for this clone: Other DNA variants within this sample encode the same CDR3. The chain employs TRBV2 and TRBJ2-3; D is unclear. The germline V gene has CDR1 SNHLY and CDR2 FYNNEI. The CDR3 length is 11 residues. Trimming removed 4 bases from V and 6 bases from J, with 5 bases in between. In nucleotides, the CDR3 is TGTGCCAGCAGTGTTCAGGATACGCAGTATTTT. Translating gives CASSVQDTQYF.

This clone came up a few times. The chain has TRBV18 and TRBJ2-7; D is possibly TRBD1 (5 bases). Germline V CDR1 and CDR2: KGHSH, LQKENI. The CDR3 runs to 13 residues. Trimming removed 5 bases from V and 4 bases from J, with 12 bases in between. As DNA, the CDR3 is TGTGCCAGCTCAGAGCAGGGTAAATACGAGCAGTACTTC. Amino acids: CASSEQGKYEQYF.

The J gene is TRBJ1-1, the V gene TRBV7-2, with 7 bases fitting TRBD1. CDR1 SGHTA and CDR2 FQGNSA come from the germline V gene. V dropped 5 bases and J dropped 1; count of bases not matched to a gene: 7. The CDR3 is 15 amino acids. The CDR3 is CASSRQGFPNTEAFF. Here the CDR3 DNA reads TGTGCCAGCAGCCGACAGGGATTCCCGAACACTGAAGCTTTCTTT.

This clone came up a few times. The chain carries TRBV2 and TRBJ2-7; 8 nucleotides line up with TRBD1. CDR1 SNHLY and CDR2 FYNNEI come from the germline V gene. J was trimmed by 3 bases and V by 3 bases; bases with no gene match: 10. This CDR3 spans 16 amino acids. The CDR3 DNA reads TGTGCCAGCAGTGAGCGCACAGACAGGGGAAACTACGAGCAGTACTTC. It yields the protein CASSERTDRGNYEQYF.

The chain combines TRBV5-5 with TRBJ2-1; 7 bases match TRBD1. V shed 3 bases and J 3 bases; nucleotides not matched to a gene: 9. The CDR3 extends over 16 amino acids. The V gene's germline CDR1 is SGHKS and CDR2 YYEKEE (reference sequence). This CDR3 reads CASSSRDSAYYNEQFF. The CDR3 DNA reads as TGTGCCAGCAGCTCCCGGGACAGCGCTTACTACAATGAGCAGTTCTTC.